A selection of T cell receptor beta chains follows, all from one sample in a study of T cells in localized non-small cell lung cancer. This table comes from immunoSEQ multiplex PCR, and its TCRdb copy is limited to in-frame clones, with some not included. The table has fewer than 100,000 clones, 87% seen once. The sample in question was peripheral blood, obtained before any cancer treatment. The receptors come from a man between 40 and 69 years old with stage I squamous cell lung carcinoma. Each CDR3 is given with its conserved first and last residue. Each record gives: D gene, clone size, J gene, V gene, CDR3 protein, CDR3 DNA. D genes are given only for firm matches. Not every row has a clone size; where given, it reads once, few, many or a size class.

D: .
size: .
J: TRBJ1-3
V: TRBV6-1
CDR3: CASSVGTGNTIYF
DNA: TGTGCCAGCAGTGTGGGGACAGGAAACACCATATATTTT

D: .
size: .
J: TRBJ1-6
V: TRBV6-1
CDR3: CASTEAVPRGSPLHF
DNA: TGTGCCAGCACCGAAGCCGTCCCACGGGGCTCACCCCTCCACTTT

D: .
size: .
J: TRBJ2-7
V: TRBV5-1
CDR3: CASSSSNQGTYEQYF
DNA: TGCGCCAGCAGCTCGTCTAACCAGGGGACCTACGAGCAGTACTTC

D: TRBD2
size: .
J: TRBJ2-1
V: TRBV11-2
CDR3: CASSLGASGGAAEQFF
DNA: TGTGCCAGCAGCTTAGGGGCTAGCGGGGGGGCGGCGGAGCAGTTCTTC

D: .
size: .
J: TRBJ1-5
V: TRBV7-2
CDR3: CASSSQGFGNQPQHF
DNA: TGTGCCAGCAGCTCTCAGGGGTTCGGCAATCAGCCCCAGCATTTT

D: .
size: .
J: TRBJ1-1
V: TRBV11-3
CDR3: CASSLEENTEAFF
DNA: TGTGCCAGCAGCTTAGAAGAGAACACTGAAGCTTTCTTT

D: .
size: once
J: TRBJ2-5
V: TRBV5-6
CDR3: CASSLGLAGETQYF
DNA: TGTGCCAGCAGCTTGGGGCTCGCAGGGGAGACCCAGTACTTC

D: .
size: .
J: TRBJ1-5
V: TRBV6-1
CDR3: CASSNDQPQHF
DNA: TGTGCCAGCAGTAATGATCAGCCCCAGCATTTT

D: .
size: .
J: TRBJ1-3
V: TRBV7-6
CDR3: CASSLDWDTIYF
DNA: TGTGCCAGCAGCTTAGACTGGGACACCATATATTTT

D: .
size: .
J: TRBJ1-6
V: TRBV7-9
CDR3: CASSLGTSRPLHF
DNA: TGTGCCAGCAGCTTAGGCACTAGTCGACCCCTCCACTTT

D: TRBD1
size: .
J: TRBJ1-5
V: TRBV6-6
CDR3: CASRRTGNNQPQHF
DNA: TGTGCCAGCAGACGGACAGGCAATAATCAGCCCCAGCATTTT